The following is a TCR beta chain sequence with its context. Negative isolation yielded CD8+ and CD4+ T cells; FACS enriched TEMRA cells. CDR1 is MNHEY, CDR2 SVGAGI, per germline. Trimming pared 0 bases from V and 3 bases from J, leaving 12 bases between. This CDR3 region has 15 residues. The sample originates from a study of CD8 T cells in Susac syndrome. With random hexamers, reverse transcription was performed on 0.5 to 1 ug of RNA. TCRdb re-called the immunoSEQ multiplex PCR reads through MiXCR, storing one row per CDR3 protein. The sample holds 130,000 or so distinct CDR3 sequences; 90% to 95% are singletons and the top ten take around 0.11%.

The specimen was CD4+ T cells from PBMCs. This chain connects TRBV6-5 to TRBJ2-7; tentatively, D is TRBD2 (6 bases). The clonotype comes from a human donor with multiple sclerosis. The CDR3 reads CASSYSPGVDYEQYF. For the CDR3, the DNA is TGTGCCAGCAGTTACTCCCCGGGAGTAGACTACGAGCAGTACTTC.